These 3 T cell receptor beta chains came from one sample sequenced in a study of shared clonotypes between healthy human individuals. Some clones are missing from TCRdb's copy, which holds only in-frame ones; the method was immunoSEQ multiplex PCR. This table has some 470,000 clones, around 80% appearing once. Sequenced input: PBMCs. The origin of the receptors is a woman aged 40 to 50 in good health. Some clones in this sample may be carry-over from other donors' samples.

CDR3 DNA: TGTGCCAGCAGCAAACTAGCGAGCTCCTACAATGAGCAGTTCTTC. This translates into CASSKLASSYNEQFF. V is TRBV7-9 and J is TRBJ2-1, with 7 bases fitting TRBD2. Germline CDR1 is SEHNR and CDR2 is FQNEAQ (reference sequence). This CDR3 contains 15 residues. The J segment lost 0 bases and the V segment lost 5 bases, leaving 4 bases of the junction unmatched.

This chain uses TRBV27 with TRBJ2-7; 7 bases fit TRBD1. Germline V CDR1 and CDR2: MNHEY, SMNVEV (reference sequence). The CDR3 covers 16 residues. The ends lost 5 bases at V and 4 bases at J; junction bases unmatched: 14. CDR3 protein: CASSPQFVGTEYEQYF. DNA of the CDR3: TGTGCCAGCAGTCCCCAATTTGTCGGGACAGAATACGAGCAGTACTTC.

This clone appeared many times. This same CDR3 is encoded by further DNA sequences in the sample. The chain joins TRBV29-1 to TRBJ1-4; D is unclear. The V end was cut by 7 bases, the J end by 3 bases, with 12 bases between. This CDR3 is 13 amino acids long. Germline V gene sequence: CDR1 SQVTM, CDR2 ANQGSEA. In nucleotides, the CDR3 is TGCAGCGCCTGTTTGGACCCTAATGAAAAACTGTTTTTT. It translates to CSACLDPNEKLFF.